These 23 T cell receptor beta chains came from one sample sequenced in a study of cytomegalovirus exposure and HLA in healthy donors. The primer mix had 60 Vbeta and 13 Jbeta primers. The protocol was immunoSEQ multiplex PCR, while the TCRdb copy is restricted to in-frame clones and leaves out a portion. This table holds about 53,000 clones. What was sequenced was PBMCs. These receptor sequences come from a woman between 18 and 30 years old in good health and CMV-seronegative.

The V and J genes are TRBV19 and TRBJ1-5; D might be TRBD1 (5 bases). Deletions cut 3 bases from V and 6 bases from J, with 15 bases between. CDR3 size: 15 residues. Germline CDR1 is LNHDA and CDR2 is SQIVND (reference sequence). The CDR3, as DNA: TGTGCCAGTAGTATCAGGAGGGGCCAAGGTCAGCCCCAGCATTTT. Amino acids: CASSIRRGQGQPQHF.

V is TRBV28 and J is TRBJ1-4, with D possibly TRBD1 on 6 matching bases. Germline-derived CDR1 and CDR2 are MDHEN and SYDVKM. V shed 7 bases and J shed 8 bases, with 17 bases lying between them. The CDR3 loop spans 14 amino acids. DNA of the CDR3: TGTGCCAGCATAAGATCCAGGGGAGTCGAAAAACTGTTTTTT. This sequence encodes CASIRSRGVEKLFF.

This chain connects TRBV13 to TRBJ1-5; TRBD1 matches at 8 bases. CDR3 size: 14 residues. CDR1 is PRHDT, CDR2 FYEKMQ, per germline (reference sequence). V was clipped by 5 bases and J by 3 bases; unmatched bases: 3. The CDR3 here is CASSRTGTNQPQHF. The DNA of the CDR3 is TGTGCCAGCAGCCGGACAGGGACCAATCAGCCCCAGCATTTT.

The chain combines TRBV5-1 with TRBJ1-1, with D hard to call. Trimming left V 0 bases short and J 1 base short, with 7 bases between. This CDR3 contains 14 residues. In germline, CDR1 is SGHRS, CDR2 YFSETQ. The CDR3 DNA sequence: TGCGCCAGCAGCTTGGCCGCAGGGAACACTGAAGCTTTCTTT. Its translation: CASSLAAGNTEAFF.

The chain recombines TRBV10-3 with TRBJ1-5; D uncertain. Trimming left V 4 bases short and J 3 bases short, with 13 bases between. Per germline, CDR1 ENHRY and CDR2 SYGVKD. The CDR3 spans 15 residues. The CDR3 is CAISAGLRDNQPQHF. The CDR3 DNA reads TGTGCCATCAGTGCTGGGTTACGGGACAATCAGCCCCAGCATTTT.

The chain has TRBV6-5 and TRBJ2-6; TRBD2 might be the D (6 bases). CDR3 size: 14 residues. The germline gives CDR1 MNHEY, CDR2 SVGAGI. Written as DNA, the CDR3 is TGTGCAAGCGGGCCAGTCTCTGGGGCCAACGTCCTGACTTTC. This gives the protein CASGPVSGANVLTF.

Note on this clone: One end of the junction is discordant with germline, which a read error may explain. The chain is built from TRBV7-7 and TRBJ2-5, with D maybe TRBD1 (6 bases). CDR1 and CDR2 from the germline V gene are SSHAT and FNYEAQ (reference sequence). This CDR3 spans 14 amino acids. The CDR3 is CASSPGQGQETQYF. The CDR3 coding sequence is TGTGCTAGCAGCCCAGGGCAGGGGCAAGAGACCCAGTACTTC.

The chain joins TRBV18 to TRBJ1-5; TRBD1 aligns across 8 bases. The CDR3 is 15 residues long. The germline V gene has CDR1 KGHSH and CDR2 LQKENI. With V trimmed by 3 bases and J by 2 bases, 3 bases remained unmatched. The CDR3: CASSPPDRGNQPQHF. The CDR3 DNA sequence: TGTGCCAGCTCACCTCCGGACAGGGGCAATCAGCCCCAGCATTTT.

The CDR3 nucleotides are TGTGCCAGCAGCTTAAGAGGAACTAATGAAAAACTGTTTTTT. It yields the protein CASSLRGTNEKLFF. This chain uses TRBV5-6 with TRBJ1-4; no firm D call. Germline CDR1 and CDR2: SGHDT and YYEEEE. V gave up 2 bases and J gave up 1 base, with 6 bases separating them. This CDR3 is 14 amino acids long.

V is TRBV4-1 and J is TRBJ1-3; 7 bases agree with TRBD1. V gave up 8 bases and J gave up 8 bases; unmatched junction bases: 12. The V gene's germline CDR1 is MGHRA and CDR2 YSYEKL. The CDR3 contains 14 residues. The CDR3 region has the DNA TGCGCCAGCGCTCAGGGGGTGAAGCAGGACACCATATATTTT. This sequence encodes CASAQGVKQDTIYF.

The rearrangement links TRBV10-3 to TRBJ2-7; 10 bases are shared with TRBD1. There are 15 residues in the CDR3. The germline V gene has CDR1 ENHRY and CDR2 SYGVKD. V lost 11 bases to trimming and J lost 6 bases; unmatched junction nucleotides: 16. CDR3 DNA: TGTGCCTCCTACGGACCCGGGACAGGGGCTTCCGAGCAGTACTTC. This codes for CASYGPGTGASEQYF.

The chain employs TRBV9 and TRBJ1-5; unclear D gene. Germline V gene sequence: CDR1 SGDLS, CDR2 YYNGEE. This CDR3 has 13 amino acids. The V gene lost 1 base and the J gene lost 6 bases, with 8 bases spanning the gap. The CDR3 region is CASSVSGSQPQHF. The CDR3 nucleotides read TGTGCCAGCAGCGTATCCGGGAGTCAGCCCCAGCATTTT. Looking up the rest from reference TRBV9 and TRBJ1-5 gives the full variable domain: DSGVTQTPKHLITATGQRVTLRCSPRSGDLSVYWYQQSLDQGLQFLIQYYNGEERAKGNILERFSAQQFPDLHSELNLSSLELGDSALYFCASSVSGSQPQHFGDGTRLSIL.

The chain employs TRBV19 and TRBJ2-2; 8 bases are a match to TRBD2. The J segment lost 3 bases and the V segment lost 7 bases, leaving 10 bases of the junction unmatched. The CDR3 totals 16 residues. Germline V gene lookup returns CDR1 LNHDA and CDR2 SQIVND (reference sequence). CDR3 in DNA: TGTGCCAGTACCGGGCCCTCCGGGGGGGACACCGGGGAGCTGTTTTTT. It is translated as CASTGPSGGDTGELFF. The whole variable domain, remainder taken from reference TRBV19 and TRBJ2-2, is DGGITQSPKYLFRKEGQNVTLSCEQNLNHDAMYWYRQDPGQGLRLIYYSQIVNDFQKGDIAEGYSVSREKKESFPLTVTSAQKNPTAFYLCASTGPSGGDTGELFFGEGSRLTVL.

This chain links TRBV25-1 with TRBJ2-1, with 10 bases aligning to TRBD2. Per the germline V gene, CDR1 is MGHDK and CDR2 is SYGVNS. The CDR3 extends over 14 amino acids. Trimming at V came to 3 bases and at J to 14 bases, leaving 10 bases not matched to a gene. CDR3 nucleotide sequence: TGTGCCAGCAGTGAGGGTCTAGCGGGGGTGGGGGAGTTCTTC. This sequence encodes CASSEGLAGVGEFF. The full variable domain, with the rest looked up from reference TRBV25-1 and TRBJ2-1, is EADIYQTPRYLVIGTGKKITLECSQTMGHDKMYWYQQDPGMELHLIHYSYGVNSTEKGDLSSESTVSRIRTEHFPLTLESARPSHTSQYLCASSEGLAGVGEFFGPGTRLTVL.

This chain connects TRBV6-5 to TRBJ2-7; 8 bases line up with TRBD2. Germline V CDR1 and CDR2: MNHEY, SVGAGI. The trim removed 2 bases at V and 1 base at J, leaving 4 bases unmatched. The CDR3 length is 15 residues. CDR3 residues: CASSYGVAGSYEQYF. CDR3 nucleotides: TGTGCCAGCAGTTACGGAGTAGCGGGGTCCTACGAGCAGTACTTC.

The V call is TRBV2, the J call TRBJ1-4; D is uncertain. This CDR3 is 13 amino acids long. Per the germline V gene, CDR1 is SNHLY and CDR2 is FYNNEI. The V and J ends lost 2 bases and 5 bases respectively, with 6 bases between them. This CDR3 reads CASSEQINEKLFF. The CDR3 DNA sequence: TGTGCCAGCAGTGAACAGATAAATGAAAAACTGTTTTTT.

This chain links TRBV5-1 with TRBJ1-1, with 8 bases that match TRBD1. CDR3 length equals 15 residues. The V segment lost 4 bases and the J segment 4 bases; nucleotides outside the gene matches: 9. Germline V gene lookup returns CDR1 SGHRS and CDR2 YFSETQ. The CDR3: CASSMTGAKVTEAFF. As DNA, the CDR3 is TGCGCCAGCAGCATGACAGGGGCGAAAGTCACTGAAGCTTTCTTT.

The chain joins TRBV5-1 to TRBJ2-7, with D possibly matching TRBD1 (6 bases). The V end lost 7 bases, the J end lost 2 bases, and 16 bases lay between the germline ends. The CDR3 extends over 14 amino acids. Germline V gives CDR1 SGHRS, CDR2 YFSETQ. Here the CDR3 reads CASARQEGTYEQYF. The CDR3 coding sequence is TGCGCCAGCGCCCGACAGGAAGGCACCTACGAGCAGTACTTC.

The genes are TRBV28 and TRBJ2-3; possible D gene TRBD1, 5 bases. Trimming took off 2 bases at V and 4 bases at J, with 25 bases between the two ends. The germline gives CDR1 MDHEN, CDR2 SYDVKM. This CDR3 region has 19 residues. The CDR3 sequence is CASSLRVLWGSQVSDTQYF. CDR3 coding DNA: TGTGCCAGCAGTTTACGGGTCTTATGGGGCTCACAGGTTTCAGATACGCAGTATTTT. Drawing the rest from reference TRBV28 and TRBJ2-3, the complete variable domain is DVKVTQSSRYLVKRTGEKVFLECVQDMDHENMFWYRQDPGLGLRLIYFSYDVKMKEKGDIPEGYSVSREKKERFSLILESASTNQTSMYLCASSLRVLWGSQVSDTQYFGPGTRLTVL.

This rearrangement joins TRBV12-5 to TRBJ2-1; 7 bases are a match to TRBD1. The CDR3 runs 17 residues. CDR1 and CDR2 (germline): LGHNT, FRNRAP. Unmatched junction bases numbered 10, after V lost 0 bases and J lost 5 bases. CDR3 in DNA: TGTGCTAGTGGTTTGGTCCGAGACGGGACAGCCCACAATGAGCAGTTCTTC. The encoded protein is CASGLVRDGTAHNEQFF.

The genes are TRBV6-5 and TRBJ2-1, with D possibly TRBD1 on 6 matching bases. Deletions cut 10 bases from V and 4 bases from J, with 14 bases between. This CDR3 has 13 amino acids. From germline, CDR1 is MNHEY and CDR2 SVGAGI. CDR3 region: CATAKGVYNEQFF. In nucleotides, the CDR3 is TGTGCCACCGCTAAGGGGGTATACAATGAGCAGTTCTTC.

This chain uses TRBV4-1 with TRBJ1-6, with D maybe TRBD1 (5 bases). Per the germline V gene, CDR1 is MGHRA and CDR2 is YSYEKL. This CDR3 has 14 residues. The germline V and J ends were trimmed by 2 bases and 8 bases, with 10 bases remaining between them. CDR3 residues: CASSQTPGDSPLHF. CDR3 nucleotide sequence: TGCGCCAGCAGCCAAACTCCGGGGGATTCACCCCTCCACTTT.

The rearrangement links TRBV18 to TRBJ2-3; a weak D match, TRBD1 (5 bases). The ends were cut back, 4 bases at V and 4 bases at J, with 9 bases in the middle. Germline values: CDR1 KGHSH, CDR2 LQKENI. The CDR3 consists of 13 residues. The CDR3: CASSLEGADTQYF. CDR3 nucleotides: TGTGCCAGCTCACTCGAAGGGGCAGATACGCAGTATTTT.